The 32 T cell receptor beta chains given below trace back to one sample, sequenced in a study of T cells of healthy individuals. TCRdb analysed the 5' RACE reads with MiXCR anew, one entry per CDR3 protein. The sample comprises around 79,000 distinct CDR3 sequences, 4% to 5.5% of which are singletons, and 7.5% rests with the top ten. These receptors originate from a female donor in good health.

This clonotype has at least ten counts. The chain uses TRBV18 and TRBJ2-1; 9 bases map to TRBD2. J lost 4 bases, V lost 0 bases, and 4 bases had no gene match. Germline V gene data show CDR1 as KGHSH and CDR2 as LQKENI. The CDR3 extends over 16 amino acids. Here the CDR3 DNA reads TGTGCCAGCTCACCACCGGCTAGCGGGATATACAATGAGCAGTTCTTC. This sequence encodes CASSPPASGIYNEQFF. Full variable domain (rest looked up from reference TRBV18 and TRBJ2-1): NAGVMQNPRHLVRRRGQEARLRCSPMKGHSHVYWYRQLPEEGLKFMVYLQKENIIDESGMPKERFSAEFPKEGPSILRIQQVVRGDSAAYFCASSPPASGIYNEQFFGPGTRLTVL.

At least ten counts were recorded for this clonotype. The rearrangement uses TRBV5-1 and TRBJ1-1, with D hard to call. The V end lost 2 bases, the J end lost 0 bases, and 8 bases lay between the germline ends. This CDR3 comprises 14 residues. Looked up from germline, CDR1 is SGHRS and CDR2 is YFSETQ. The CDR3 loop is CASSLRSMNTEAFF. The CDR3 region has the DNA TGCGCCAGCAGCTTAAGGTCAATGAACACTGAAGCTTTCTTT.

This clonotype was observed many times. The CDR3 DNA follows: TGTGCCAGCAGCAGCCTGGGGACAGGGTTGCGGCGAGCTGAAGCTTTCTTT. This encodes CASSSLGTGLRRAEAFF. This chain connects TRBV6-6 to TRBJ1-1; 9 bases align to TRBD1. V lost 6 bases to trimming and J lost 6 bases; unmatched junction nucleotides: 17. The CDR3 is 17 amino acids. From germline, CDR1 is MNHNY and CDR2 SVGAGI (reference sequence).

This clonotype was counted many times. V usage is TRBV20-1 and J usage is TRBJ1-2; 7 bases map to TRBD1. Looked up from germline, CDR1 is DFQATT and CDR2 is SNEGSKA (reference sequence). V lost 0 bases to trimming and J lost 4 bases; unmatched junction nucleotides: 8. This CDR3 has 15 residues. The CDR3 protein is CSARDSTGKGYGYTF. CDR3 DNA: TGCAGTGCTAGAGACTCGACAGGGAAAGGCTATGGCTACACCTTC.

CDR3 residues: CASSLGGTKNEQFF. CDR3 bases: TGTGCCAGCAGCTTAGGGGGGACCAAGAATGAGCAGTTCTTC. This chain connects TRBV11-2 to TRBJ2-1; possibly TRBD1 or TRBD2 for D (5 bases each). Between the trimmed V and J ends, which lost 1 base and 7 bases, there was a span of 11 bases. CDR3 length: 14 amino acids. Per germline, CDR1 SGHAT and CDR2 FQNNGV.

The chain employs TRBV18 and TRBJ1-2; a possible D gene is TRBD1 (5 bases). This CDR3 has 17 residues. Germline values: CDR1 KGHSH, CDR2 LQKENI. V gave up 3 bases and J gave up 0 bases, with 17 bases separating them. CDR3 DNA: TGTGCCAGCTCACCTACCACCATGGTAGGGGCTAACTATGGCTACACCTTC. Its protein is CASSPTTMVGANYGYTF. Filled out from reference TRBV18 and TRBJ1-2, the complete variable domain reads NAGVMQNPRHLVRRRGQEARLRCSPMKGHSHVYWYRQLPEEGLKFMVYLQKENIIDESGMPKERFSAEFPKEGPSILRIQQVVRGDSAAYFCASSPTTMVGANYGYTFGSGTRLTVV.

This clonotype was observed at least ten times. The rearrangement uses TRBV4-1 and TRBJ2-4; D remains unclear. This CDR3 contains 14 residues. CDR1 is MGHRA, CDR2 YSYEKL, per germline. Trimming cost V 0 bases and J 7 bases, with 10 bases left between them. The DNA of the CDR3 is TGCGCCAGCAGCCAAGAAGCTAGGCCGAACATTCAGTACTTC. Encoded protein: CASSQEARPNIQYF.

This clonotype was counted a few times. This chain uses TRBV4-1 with TRBJ2-3, with D perhaps being TRBD1 or TRBD2 (5 bases each). The V gene's germline CDR1 is MGHRA and CDR2 YSYEKL. The V end was cut by 2 bases, the J end by 4 bases, with 19 bases between. The length of the CDR3 is 17 residues. CDR3 sequence: CASSQPFLRRGADTQYF. In nucleotides, the CDR3 is TGCGCCAGCAGCCAACCCTTTTTAAGACGGGGCGCAGATACGCAGTATTTT.

This clonotype was detected many times. The J gene is TRBJ2-1, the V gene TRBV23-1; possibly TRBD1 for D (5 bases). TRBV23-1 is reported as an ORF; its role is uncertain. This CDR3 contains 14 residues. Trimming cost V 4 bases and J 5 bases, with 12 bases left between them. The CDR3 protein is CASSRALGDNEQFF. CDR3 nucleotide sequence: TGCGCCAGCAGTCGAGCGTTAGGGGACAATGAGCAGTTCTTC.

This clonotype has at least ten counts. The chain couples TRBV6-5 to TRBJ2-3; 8 nucleotides match TRBD2. This CDR3 is built from 14 residues. Germline V gene data show CDR1 as MNHEY and CDR2 as SVGAGI. The V gene end was trimmed by 7 bases and the J gene end by 2 bases; junction bases not matched to a gene: 5. As DNA, the CDR3 is TGTGCCAGCATGGAGCGGGGGTACACAGATACGCAGTATTTT. It is translated as CASMERGYTDTQYF.

This clonotype was counted ten times or more. This chain uses TRBV6-6 with TRBJ2-7; the D gene is possibly TRBD2 (6 bases). This CDR3 is built from 14 residues. The V and J ends lost 2 bases and 2 bases respectively, with 10 bases between them. CDR1 is MNHNY, CDR2 SVGAGI, per germline (reference sequence). The CDR3 loop is CASSYGASAYEQYF. CDR3 in DNA: TGTGCCAGCAGTTACGGGGCTAGCGCCTACGAGCAGTACTTC.

This clonotype was counted ten times or more. The V call is TRBV6-2 or TRBV6-3, the J call TRBJ1-5, with TRBD1 matching over 10 bases. This CDR3 is 15 amino acids long. After removal of 2 bases from V and 10 bases from J, the junction contained 8 bases not matched to a gene. Germline loops: CDR1 MNHEY, CDR2 SVGEGT. CDR3 loop: CASSYAGTGARPQHF. CDR3 sequence (DNA): TGTGCCAGCAGTTACGCGGGGACAGGGGCTCGTCCCCAGCATTTT.

On this clonotype itself: Since a much larger clone is just one base distant, this may be a read error. The V and J genes are TRBV6-5 and TRBJ2-7; TRBD2 is a possible D gene (5 bases). The CDR3 is made up of 17 amino acids. Germline V gene data show CDR1 as MNHEY and CDR2 as SVGAGI. The CDR3, as DNA: TGTGCCAGCAGTTACTCGAATCGGGGATTTAACTCCTACGAGCGGTACTTC. Its translation is CASSYSNRGFNSYERYF.

This clonotype was seen many times. The chain links TRBV27 to TRBJ2-1, with unresolved D. Germline V CDR1 and CDR2: MNHEY, SMNVEV (reference sequence). The CDR3 has 16 residues. V gave up 0 bases and J gave up 6 bases, with 15 bases separating them. This chain's CDR3 is CASSLSPGSRANEQFF. CDR3 nucleotide sequence: TGTGCCAGCAGTTTATCGCCGGGTTCTCGGGCCAATGAGCAGTTCTTC.

CDR3 in DNA: TGTGCCTTGGACAGGGGGCGGTTAAACACTGAAGCTTTCTTT. It yields the protein CALDRGRLNTEAFF. The gene calls are TRBV30 and TRBJ1-1, with 11 bases fitting TRBD1. Germline CDR1 is GTSNPN and CDR2 is SVGIG (reference sequence). J was trimmed by 2 bases and V by 7 bases; bases with no gene match: 6. This CDR3 contains 14 residues.

The gene calls are TRBV25-1 and TRBJ1-1; the match to TRBD1 covers 7 bases. Germline V gene sequence: CDR1 MGHDK, CDR2 SYGVNS. The length of the CDR3 is 15 residues. The V and J ends lost 5 bases and 1 base, in that order; junction bases with no gene match: 7. CDR3 sequence reads: CASSLEGDRNTEAFF. The DNA for the CDR3 is TGTGCCAGCAGTTTAGAGGGGGACAGGAACACTGAAGCTTTCTTT. The whole variable domain, filled in from reference TRBV25-1 and TRBJ1-1, reads EADIYQTPRYLVIGTGKKITLECSQTMGHDKMYWYQQDPGMELHLIHYSYGVNSTEKGDLSSESTVSRIRTEHFPLTLESARPSHTSQYLCASSLEGDRNTEAFFGQGTRLTVV.

The chain carries TRBV20-1 and TRBJ1-1; 10 positions agree with TRBD1. This CDR3 is built from 15 residues. J lost 0 bases, V lost 6 bases, and 7 bases had no gene match. CDR1 is DFQATT and CDR2 is SNEGSKA in the germline V gene (reference sequence). CDR3 DNA: TGCAGTGCACCTCGACAGGGGGCGATGAACACTGAAGCTTTCTTT. It is translated as CSAPRQGAMNTEAFF.

The table lists this clonotype with many counts. The chain couples TRBV4-1 to TRBJ2-3; 7 positions agree with TRBD2. Unmatched junction bases numbered 14, after V lost 0 bases and J lost 2 bases. The germline V gene encodes CDR1 MGHRA and CDR2 YSYEKL. The CDR3 consists of 19 residues. DNA of the CDR3: TGCGCCAGCAGCCAAGATGGTAGAGGGAGGGCCCAAGTCACAGATACGCAGTATTTT. Amino acids: CASSQDGRGRAQVTDTQYF.

In its sample, this clonotype was seen many times. CDR3 nucleotide sequence: TGTGCCAGTAGTAGTGGGCGCTTGGTCGATGAGCAGTTCTTC. The encoded protein is CASSSGRLVDEQFF. The V call is TRBV19, the J call TRBJ2-1, with D uncertain. The germline CDR1 and CDR2 sequences are LNHDA and SQIVND (reference sequence). CDR3 size: 14 residues. Deletions cut 4 bases from V and 8 bases from J, with 15 bases between.

In this sample, this clonotype turned up many times. The chain recombines TRBV4-3 with TRBJ2-7; TRBD1 is a possible D gene (6 bases). The CDR3 is 13 amino acids. The V and J ends lost 4 bases and 12 bases respectively, with 19 bases between them. Germline CDR1 reads LGHNA; CDR2 reads YSLEER. CDR3 protein: CASSRKRGAGVYF. The CDR3 DNA sequence: TGCGCCAGCAGCCGTAAGCGAGGAGCAGGGGTGTACTTC.

At least ten counts were recorded for this clonotype. V and J are TRBV7-3 and TRBJ1-1, with D tentatively TRBD1 (5 bases). The ends were cut back, 4 bases at V and 4 bases at J, with 13 bases in the middle. In germline, CDR1 is SGHTA, CDR2 FQGTGA. The CDR3 is made up of 14 amino acids. The CDR3 DNA sequence: TGTGCCAGCAGCTCCTCCGGGGCGGGCACTGAAGCTTTCTTT. It specifies CASSSSGAGTEAFF. Looking up the rest from reference TRBV7-3 and TRBJ1-1 gives the full variable domain: GAGVSQTPSNKVTEKGKYVELRCDPISGHTALYWYRQSLGQGPEFLIYFQGTGAADDSGLPNDRFFAVRPEGSVSTLKIQRTERGDSAVYLCASSSSGAGTEAFFGQGTRLTVV.

J is TRBJ1-5 and V is TRBV27; D perhaps matches TRBD1 (5 bases). CDR3 length: 14 residues. The germline V gene encodes CDR1 MNHEY and CDR2 SMNVEV (reference sequence). Trimming left V 4 bases short and J 7 bases short, with 14 bases between. CDR3 coding DNA: TGTGCCAGCAGTTGGTCGGGGACTAAGCAGCCCCAGCATTTT. It specifies CASSWSGTKQPQHF.

This clonotype was detected many times. The chain links TRBV20-1 to TRBJ2-7; possibly TRBD1 for D (5 bases). Between the trimmed V and J ends, which lost 0 bases and 6 bases, there was a span of 18 bases. CDR1 DFQATT and CDR2 SNEGSKA come from the germline V gene (reference sequence). The CDR3 contains 15 residues. CDR3 region: CSARDGAVPVGEQYF. The CDR3 bases are TGCAGTGCTAGAGATGGGGCAGTACCCGTAGGCGAGCAGTACTTC.

The chain joins TRBV25-1 to TRBJ2-7; 8 bases agree with TRBD2. The germline gives CDR1 MGHDK, CDR2 SYGVNS. V was pared by 6 bases and J by 3 bases, with 10 bases of the junction left unmatched. The CDR3 spans 15 residues. CDR3 region: CASRGGVAGLYEQYF. In DNA form, the CDR3 reads TGTGCCAGCAGGGGGGGGGTAGCGGGACTCTACGAGCAGTACTTC.

This clonotype was seen repeatedly, ten times or more. The chain joins TRBV6-1 to TRBJ1-5; D is ambiguous. The CDR3 covers 14 residues. Germline V lookup: CDR1 MNHNS, CDR2 SASEGT. V shed 6 bases and J shed 0 bases, with 9 bases lying between them. The CDR3 reads CASSELDSNQPQHF. The CDR3 DNA reads TGTGCCAGCAGCGAACTGGATAGCAATCAGCCCCAGCATTTT.

This clonotype was recorded at least ten times. The chain employs TRBV6-5 and TRBJ2-7, with 8 bases aligning to TRBD1. Losses at the gene ends were 4 bases for V and 6 bases for J; bases not matched to a gene: 11. Per germline, CDR1 MNHEY and CDR2 SVGAGI. This CDR3 has 15 residues. DNA for the CDR3: TGTGCCAGCAGTTTCTCAGGACAGGGCCCTCTCGAGCAGTACTTC. It is translated as CASSFSGQGPLEQYF.

This clonotype was detected many times. The chain couples TRBV5-8 to TRBJ2-1; no reliable D call. The V and J ends lost 4 bases and 3 bases respectively, with 14 bases between them. Germline loops: CDR1 SGHTS, CDR2 YDEGEE. The CDR3 runs 15 residues. CDR3 in amino acids: CASSPPAPFYNEQFF. DNA for the CDR3: TGTGCCAGCAGCCCCCCAGCGCCGTTCTACAATGAGCAGTTCTTC.

This clonotype was seen ten or more times. This rearrangement joins TRBV5-1 to TRBJ2-7; TRBD2 agrees at 7 bases. The CDR3 is 12 amino acids. Germline V gene data show CDR1 as SGHRS and CDR2 as YFSETQ. The ends lost 4 bases at V and 5 bases at J; junction bases unmatched: 3. CDR3 DNA sequence: TGCGCCAGCAGCCAACTAGCGCACGAGCAGTACTTC. Translated: CASSQLAHEQYF.

This clonotype was picked up a small number of times. This sequence joins TRBV6-5 and TRBJ1-5, with D perhaps TRBD1 (6 bases). The CDR3 totals 15 residues. V gave up 6 bases and J gave up 3 bases, with 15 bases separating them. Germline lookup yields CDR1 MNHEY and CDR2 SVGAGI. CDR3 region: CASRRYRDPNQPQHF. CDR3 sequence (DNA): TGTGCCAGCAGGCGCTACAGGGACCCCAATCAGCCCCAGCATTTT.

This clonotype was seen only a few times. The chain links TRBV6-2 or TRBV6-3 to TRBJ2-7; D gene uncertain. CDR1 and CDR2 (germline): MNHEY, SVGEGT. V was cut by 7 bases and J by 2 bases, with 9 bases left in between. The CDR3 loop spans 12 amino acids. The CDR3 loop reads CASTQPPYEQYF. The CDR3 bases are TGTGCCAGCACCCAACCCCCCTACGAGCAGTACTTC.

This clonotype was detected ten times or more. The chain joins TRBV5-1 to TRBJ2-1; no reliable D call. Germline V gene sequence: CDR1 SGHRS, CDR2 YFSETQ. The ends were cut back, 0 bases at V and 2 bases at J, with 9 bases in the middle. This CDR3 is built from 15 residues. The CDR3 DNA reads TGCGCCAGCAGCTTGGGAGAGCCCCCCTACAATGAGCAGTTCTTC. Translated, it gives CASSLGEPPYNEQFF.

This rearrangement joins TRBV6-5 to TRBJ1-5, with 10 nucleotides matching TRBD1. Unmatched junction bases numbered 6, after V lost 5 bases and J lost 5 bases. CDR1 is MNHEY, CDR2 SVGAGI, per germline. This CDR3 has 15 residues. The CDR3 coding sequence is TGTGCCAGCAGTAAAATTGGACAGGGGGATCAGCCCCAGCATTTT. Translating gives CASSKIGQGDQPQHF.